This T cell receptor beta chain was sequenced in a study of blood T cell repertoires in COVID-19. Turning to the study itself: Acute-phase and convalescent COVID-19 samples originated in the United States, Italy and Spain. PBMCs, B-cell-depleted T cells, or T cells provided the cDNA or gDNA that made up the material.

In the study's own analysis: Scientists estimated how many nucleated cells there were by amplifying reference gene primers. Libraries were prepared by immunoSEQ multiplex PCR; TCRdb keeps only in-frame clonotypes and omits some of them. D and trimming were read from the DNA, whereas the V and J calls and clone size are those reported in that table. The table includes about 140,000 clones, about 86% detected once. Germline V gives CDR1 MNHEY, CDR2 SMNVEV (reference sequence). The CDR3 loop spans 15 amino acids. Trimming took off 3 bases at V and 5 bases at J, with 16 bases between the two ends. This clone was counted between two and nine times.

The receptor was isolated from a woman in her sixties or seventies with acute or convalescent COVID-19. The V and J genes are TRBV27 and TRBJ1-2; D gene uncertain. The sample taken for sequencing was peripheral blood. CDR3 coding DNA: TGTGCCAGCAGTTTTCCCCCCCCGCAGGTGTATGGCTACACCTTC. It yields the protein CASSFPPPQVYGYTF.